The text below deals with one TCR beta chain. What antigen it recognizes has not been identified. It has no much larger one-base neighbor in the sample; base qualities were not kept. The iRepertoire nested amplicon-rescue multiplex PCR (arm-PCR) platform was used to amplify TCR alpha and beta CDR3 regions from RNA. The input for one-step reverse transcription and amplification was roughly 85-400 ng of tissue mRNA or PBMC total RNA. Following bead purification, Illumina adapters were added through a secondary multiplex PCR, and the libraries were then gel-purified between 200 and 400 bp. Libraries carried internal 6-nucleotide barcodes used for demultiplexing. Sequencing of libraries was performed on an Illumina MiSeq with 2x220 or 2x250 nucleotide paired-end reads. In the authors' own workflow: FLASH 1.2.11 was used to merge paired reads, and BWA-MEM then aligned the reads to the GRCh37 human genome before TRA and TRB reads were extracted. V and J assignment used an IMGT-derived reference of cassette sequences and CDR3 motifs that included pseudogenes. Reads were translated in three frames, and productive CDR3s were defined as those with a C...FGXG motif and no stop codons. Clonotypes were defined as unique combinations of V-J cassette pair and CDR3 amino acid sequence. Filtering of reads was based on Hamming distance, with the threshold set by the sequence error rate of each sample in mapped regions. TCRdb itself trimmed the public reads at Q25 with fastp, ran MiXCR and retained productive beta chains. CDR3 protein duplicates are merged, each entry listing the most common genes and DNA. It is TCRdb's table, rather than the study itself, that gives the V and J calls and clone size. The sample table contains about 130,000 distinct CDR3 sequences; only one count was recorded for about 22% of them. Around a quarter of the sample comes from the top ten.

These data come from a study of glioma-infiltrating T cells (dated by TCRdb to the mid-2010s). About the full investigation: The study sequenced TCR alpha- and beta-chain repertoires from glioma tissue, from non-neoplastic brain tissue and from matched peripheral blood mononuclear cells. Three low-grade glioma patients, several primary glioblastoma patients and three non-glioma patients contributing non-neoplastic brain tissue were included in the paired cohort. Each tissue-infiltrating repertoire was compared with the same patient's peripheral blood repertoire to measure divergence between tissue and blood T-cell populations.

Overall study outcomes, separate from this receptor: VJ-independent divergence between tissue and blood was below expectation in non-neoplastic patients but above expectation in all gliomas, especially low-grade gliomas. Group comparisons rested on small numbers: three non-neoplastic, three low-grade glioma and fewer than ten glioblastoma patients. Very few CDR3 sequences were shared between tissue and blood, attributed to high CDR3 diversity and limited sampling.

For CDR1 and CDR2, the germline V gene (reference sequence) lists LNHDA and SQIVND. Germline trimming: 5 bases from V, 4 bases from J; junction bases outside gene matches: 6. The CDR3 spans 15 residues, from the cysteine through the phenylalanine. Left in the record is the CDR3 DNA by itself, 45 bases read in frame from the first base. The clonotype was recovered from a human donor with low-grade glioma or glioblastoma, undergoing nonglioma brain surgery, or in good health (not recorded which). The sample taken for sequencing was glioma tissue, nonneoplastic brain tissue, or PBMCs (not recorded which). Here the chain combines TRBV19 and TRBJ2-3, with 10 middle bases fitting TRBD2. The sequence in DNA is TGTGCCAGTAGTCGGATAGCGGGGGGTGCAGATACGCAGTATTTT. The resulting protein is CASSRIAGGADTQYF.